This T cell receptor (beta chain) was sequenced for a study of glioma-infiltrating T cells after dendritic cell vaccination. Study summary: Patients received autologous tumor lysate-pulsed dendritic cell vaccination between the early 2000s and the early 2010s.

Study findings and constraints: Survival was not directly related to TCR clonality in these patients.

Primers: 60 V beta forward and 13 J beta reverse. TCRdb keeps only in-frame clones here, not all; method: immunoSEQ multiplex PCR. The sample has around 90,000 clones, around four fifths seen once; the top ten hold 2% to 2.5%. Time point in this sample: after dendritic cell vaccination, including at tumor progression/relapse. This clone was picked up one time. Its specificity is unknown. CDR1 is SGHAT and CDR2 is FQDESV in the germline V gene (reference sequence). The CDR3 runs 15 residues. V lost 1 base to trimming and J lost 6 bases, with 15 bases between them. The sequence was collected from a human donor with glioblastoma. This chain uses TRBV11-1 with TRBJ1-2; D gene unclear. The material was blood, obtained after dendritic cell vaccination. In DNA, the CDR3 is TGTGCCAGCAGCTTAGATTCTGGCGACTTCCATGGCTACACCTTC. Translated: CASSLDSGDFHGYTF.